The rows below give T cell receptor beta chains drawn from one sample of a study of multiple sclerosis patients with progressive multifocal leukoencephalopathy. Clones were read by immunoSEQ multiplex PCR, and TCRdb kept only the in-frame ones, dropping some. The profile shows about 30,000 clones, around 91% of them singletons. Source: PBMCs, taken from a patient treated with natalizumab. These receptor sequences come from a human donor with multiple sclerosis. The CDR3 runs from the conserved cysteine through the conserved F or W.

J gene: TRBJ1-3
V gene: TRBV9
CDR3 protein: CASSVAPRGPGNTIYF

J gene: TRBJ1-1
V gene: TRBV19
CDR3 protein: CASSIDQTGLDTEAFF

J gene: TRBJ2-3
V gene: TRBV9
CDR3 protein: CASSEGDIGADTQYF

J gene: TRBJ1-1
V gene: TRBV10-3
CDR3 protein: CAISEGTPNTEAFF

J gene: TRBJ2-7
V gene: TRBV29-1
CDR3 protein: CSVEGAVQGSAYEQYF

J gene: TRBJ1-6
V gene: TRBV10-3
CDR3 protein: CAISELGQGNGNSPLHF

J gene: TRBJ2-2
V gene: TRBV25-1
CDR3 protein: CASRLGTGVAGELFF

J gene: TRBJ1-5
V gene: TRBV4-1
CDR3 protein: CASSQDRGYSNQPQHF

J gene: TRBJ2-7
V gene: TRBV7-8
CDR3 protein: CASSPGQGYYEQYF

J gene: TRBJ2-1
V gene: TRBV4-1
CDR3 protein: CASSGLAGYNEQFF

J gene: TRBJ1-2
V gene: TRBV6-1
CDR3 protein: CASSGRQGQSHGYTF

J gene: TRBJ1-2
V gene: TRBV5-1
CDR3 protein: CASSLERSSPGNYGYTF

J gene: TRBJ1-2
V gene: TRBV2
CDR3 protein: CASSDQYGYTF

J gene: TRBJ2-6
V gene: TRBV9
CDR3 protein: CASSAQSTASGANVLTF

J gene: TRBJ2-1
V gene: TRBV10-1
CDR3 protein: CASSRGPYNEQFF

J gene: TRBJ1-1
V gene: TRBV6-1
CDR3 protein: CASSTYRTGATEAFF

J gene: TRBJ2-7
V gene: TRBV4-1
CDR3 protein: CASSQFWAGSYEQYF

J gene: TRBJ1-2
V gene: TRBV6-6
CDR3 protein: CASSYQGEGYGYTF